The entry below gives a single T cell receptor beta chain sequence along with its context. Its antigen is currently unknown. The CDR3 runs 14 residues. Trimming took 1 base from V and 4 from J, leaving 8 bases between them. CDR1 is LNHDA, CDR2 SQIVND, per germline (reference sequence). Here immunoSEQ multiplex PCR was the method, and the copy in TCRdb shows in-frame clones only, minus some. The sample includes almost 85,000 clones, around 85% seen only once; the top ten take roughly 2.2%. These data belong to a study of a mutant IDH1 vaccine in newly diagnosed glioma. Study-level information: Earlier therapy was either radiotherapy, temozolomide, or both, and most got both. Study conclusions and caveats: Of the patients, approximately 93% had vaccine-induced immune responses. Pseudoprogression seemed unlinked to shifts in top peripheral T cell clonotypes.

The time point denotes: week 23, last vaccination. Every single dose of the vaccine, 300 ug of mutant IDH1 20-mer peptide, came with topical imiquimod. The specimen was PBMCs, collected from a glioma patient whose treatment included an IDH1 peptide vaccine. The chain has TRBV19 and TRBJ2-1, with D possibly TRBD1 on 6 matching bases. The sequence was obtained from a man under 40 with glioma. Some clones in this sample may be carry-over from other donors' samples. The CDR3 protein is CASSIVDSYNEQFF. DNA for the CDR3: TGTGCCAGTAGTATAGTGGACAGTTACAATGAGCAGTTCTTC. Combining the CDR3 with reference TRBV19 and TRBJ2-1 gives the whole variable domain DGGITQSPKYLFRKEGQNVTLSCEQNLNHDAMYWYRQDPGQGLRLIYYSQIVNDFQKGDIAEGYSVSREKKESFPLTVTSAQKNPTAFYLCASSIVDSYNEQFFGPGTRLTVL.